A single sample gave rise to the 16 T cell receptor beta chains below, sequenced in a study of beta chain features in type 1 diabetes. The entirety of the isolated RNA underwent reverse transcription, so expressed TCRB transcripts were sequenced. Some clones are missing from TCRdb's copy, which holds only in-frame ones; the method was immunoSEQ multiplex PCR. The repertoire holds some 150,000 clones, with about 44% as singletons. The specimen sequenced was Tregs from blood. The receptor set was obtained from a man younger than 35 in good health.

The rearrangement links TRBV6-5 to TRBJ1-6; TRBD1 matches 8 bases. The V segment lost 6 bases and the J segment 7 bases; nucleotides outside the gene matches: 5. The CDR3 totals 14 residues. CDR1 is MNHEY and CDR2 is SVGAGI in the germline V gene. CDR3 coding DNA: TGTGCCAGCAGACGACAGGGGCTAAATTCACCCCTCCACTTT. This gives the protein CASRRQGLNSPLHF.

This clone has just a few counts. This chain links TRBV6-6 with TRBJ2-7, with D maybe TRBD2 (6 bases). The germline gives CDR1 MNHNY, CDR2 SVGAGI (reference sequence). This CDR3 has 13 amino acids. V lost 5 bases and J lost 4, with 12 bases in between. The DNA for the CDR3 is TGTGCCAGCAGTACCCCGGGAGTATACGAGCAGTACTTC. As protein: CASSTPGVYEQYF.

This clone was observed a handful of times. The chain links TRBV7-2 to TRBJ2-5; no reliable D call. The CDR3 extends over 13 amino acids. Trimming removed 3 bases from V and 5 bases from J, with 10 bases in between. In germline, CDR1 is SGHTA, CDR2 FQGNSA. CDR3 amino acids: CASSLTLVETQYF. In nucleotides, the CDR3 is TGTGCCAGCAGCTTGACGCTAGTGGAGACCCAGTACTTC.

The V call is TRBV29-1, the J call TRBJ2-1, with 8 bases matching TRBD2. The CDR3 spans 16 residues. CDR1 and CDR2 (germline): SQVTM, ANQGSEA. With 3 bases clipped from V and 4 bases from J, the junction kept 11 bases outside the gene matches. CDR3 protein: CSVEYWRGVAYNEQFF. CDR3 sequence (DNA): TGCAGCGTTGAGTACTGGCGGGGGGTCGCATACAATGAGCAGTTCTTC.

The chain couples TRBV6-6 to TRBJ2-7, with a possible D match to TRBD2 (5 bases). CDR3 length: 14 amino acids. V was trimmed by 2 bases and J by 5 bases, leaving 13 bases between them. The germline V gene encodes CDR1 MNHNY and CDR2 SVGAGI (reference sequence). The CDR3 reads CASSYPGIGDEQYF. The DNA for the CDR3 is TGTGCCAGCAGTTACCCGGGGATAGGAGACGAGCAGTACTTC.

The rearrangement joins TRBV6-1 to TRBJ2-2; TRBD2 aligns across 13 bases. The J segment lost 5 bases and the V segment lost 0 bases, leaving 0 bases of the junction unmatched. From germline, CDR1 is MNHNS and CDR2 SASEGT. This CDR3 spans 16 amino acids. CDR3 region: CASSEATSGRTGELFF. DNA for the CDR3: TGTGCCAGCAGTGAAGCGACTAGCGGGAGGACCGGGGAGCTGTTTTTT.

This clone was detected a few times. V is TRBV25-1 and J is TRBJ1-4; possible D gene TRBD1, 6 bases. V was clipped by 3 bases and J by 6 bases, with 14 bases between them. Germline assignment: CDR1 MGHDK and CDR2 SYGVNS. The CDR3 has 15 amino acids. CDR3 sequence (DNA): TGTGCCAGCAGTGAGCAAGGACAGACCTATGAAAAACTGTTTTTT. This translates into CASSEQGQTYEKLFF.

The chain couples TRBV19 to TRBJ1-5; TRBD1 matches at 7 bases. The length of the CDR3 is 14 residues. After removal of 5 bases from V and 3 bases from J, the junction contained 4 bases not matched to a gene. The germline CDR1 and CDR2 sequences are LNHDA and SQIVND (reference sequence). The DNA for the CDR3 is TGTGCCAGTAGTGGGGGACAGTACAATCAGCCCCAGCATTTT. Translation: CASSGGQYNQPQHF.

This clone showed up just a few times. Sequence at one end of the junction differs from germline and may be a read error. CDR3 sequence: CSARGGDGPVF. CDR3 bases: TGCAGTGCTAGAGGGGGGGATGGGCCCGTTTTT. V gene TRBV20-1 combines with J gene TRBJ1-4, with D perhaps TRBD1 (5 bases). In germline, CDR1 is DFQATT, CDR2 SNEGSKA (reference sequence). The CDR3 loop spans 11 amino acids.

The chain links TRBV5-1 to TRBJ2-7; no reliable D call. Per germline, CDR1 SGHRS and CDR2 YFSETQ. CDR3 length: 13 residues. The V end was cut by 0 bases, the J end by 1 base, with 5 bases between. CDR3 in DNA: TGCGCCAGCAGCTTGGTTCCTTCCTACGAGCAGTACTTC. This codes for CASSLVPSYEQYF. Using reference TRBV5-1 and TRBJ2-7 for the parts outside the CDR3, the full variable domain is KAGVTQTPRYLIKTRGQQVTLSCSPISGHRSVSWYQQTPGQGLQFLFEYFSETQRNKGNFPGRFSGRQFSNSRSEMNVSTLELGDSALYLCASSLVPSYEQYFGPGTRLTVT.

This clone was recorded only once. The V call is TRBV7-2, the J call TRBJ2-2; TRBD2 agrees at 13 bases. This CDR3 region has 16 residues. Germline loops: CDR1 SGHTA, CDR2 FQGNSA. The V segment lost 4 bases and the J segment 1 base; nucleotides outside the gene matches: 0. CDR3 DNA: TGTGCCAGCAGCTGGACTAGCGGGGGGAACACCGGGGAGCTGTTTTTT. Its translation is CASSWTSGGNTGELFF. The full variable domain, rest sourced from reference TRBV7-2 and TRBJ2-2, is GAGVSQSPSNKVTEKGKDVELRCDPISGHTALYWYRQSLGQGLEFLIYFQGNSAPDKSGLPSDRFSAERTGGSVSTLTIQRTQQEDSAVYLCASSWTSGGNTGELFFGEGSRLTVL.

The V call is TRBV27, the J call TRBJ1-6; 7 bases map to TRBD1. This CDR3 is 18 amino acids long. J was trimmed by 6 bases and V by 6 bases; bases with no gene match: 17. Germline V gene lookup returns CDR1 MNHEY and CDR2 SMNVEV (reference sequence). CDR3 in amino acids: CASSTTLRQGGVNSPLHF. CDR3 coding DNA: TGTGCCAGCAGCACCACCCTCAGACAGGGAGGTGTTAATTCACCCCTCCACTTT.

This chain joins TRBV7-9 and TRBJ2-1; TRBD1 matches 7 bases. From germline, CDR1 is SEHNR and CDR2 FQNEAQ (reference sequence). The CDR3 consists of 17 residues. V lost 5 bases to trimming and J lost 2 bases; unmatched junction nucleotides: 12. DNA of the CDR3: TGTGCCAGCAGCCCGAGGACAGGTATTAGAGCCTACAATGAGCAGTTCTTC. It translates to CASSPRTGIRAYNEQFF.

This clone was recorded a few times. The chain is built from TRBV7-2 and TRBJ2-5, with D tentatively TRBD2 (5 bases). V was clipped by 2 bases and J by 5 bases, with 12 bases between them. Germline CDR1 is SGHTA and CDR2 is FQGNSA. This CDR3 has 14 residues. This chain's CDR3 is CASSLLAGGETQYF. In DNA, the CDR3 is TGTGCCAGCAGCTTACTAGCAGGCGGCGAGACCCAGTACTTC.

V is TRBV4-2 and J is TRBJ1-1; no clear D gene. Germline-derived CDR1 and CDR2 are LGHNA and YNFKEQ. V lost 0 bases, J lost 4 bases, and 12 bases lay in between. The length of the CDR3 is 15 residues. This CDR3 is CASSQDPRLATEAFF. CDR3 DNA: TGTGCCAGCAGCCAAGATCCCAGACTGGCCACTGAAGCTTTCTTT.

This clone was detected a few times. This chain connects TRBV28 to TRBJ2-3; possible D gene TRBD2, 6 bases. Germline CDR1 reads MDHEN; CDR2 reads SYDVKM. Trimming cost V 5 bases and J 1 base, with 13 bases left between them. This CDR3 spans 15 amino acids. The CDR3 bases are TGTGCCAGCAGTACCCTCGGGGGTGGCACAGATACGCAGTATTTT. It specifies CASSTLGGGTDTQYF.